A selection of T cell receptor beta chains follows, all from one sample in a study of technical replicates of blood from a handful of donors. TCRdb's table, derived via immunoSEQ multiplex PCR, lists solely in-frame clones and lacks some. The sample contains about 61,000 clones, around 97% of which appear only once. Material: T cells isolated from PBMCs. The receptor set was obtained from a human donor in good health. CDR3s include the opening cysteine and the closing phenylalanine or tryptophan. D genes are given only for firm matches. Not all rows give a size; the values are once, few, many and, for expanded clones, a class.

>TRBV7-5|.|.|TRBJ2-7
CVRNGTGWCDEQYF
TGTGTCAGAAACGGGACAGGGTGGTGCGACGAGCAGTACTTC
>TRBV7-9|.|.|TRBJ2-7
CASSLVPGAHEQYF
TGTGCCAGCAGCTTAGTTCCAGGGGCCCACGAGCAGTACTTC
>TRBV6-1|.|.|TRBJ1-5
CASSVEQGHNQPQHF
TGTGCCAGCAGTGTCGAACAGGGCCACAATCAGCCCCAGCATTTT
>TRBV25-1|.|.|TRBJ2-5
CASSRLLSGKTQYF
TGTGCCAGCAGTAGATTGTTGTCCGGGAAGACCCAGTACTTC
>TRBV4-1|.|.|TRBJ2-2
CASSDSRLSRTGELFF
TGCGCCAGCAGCGACTCTAGGCTCTCGAGGACCGGGGAGCTGTTTTTT
>TRBV27|.|.|TRBJ1-5
CASSLSNTQGRLNQPQHF
TGTGCCAGCAGTTTATCGAACACTCAGGGGCGGCTTAATCAGCCCCAGCATTTT
>TRBV10-1|TRBD1|.|TRBJ1-1
CASSDVGQGNTEAFF
TGCGCCAGCAGTGATGTAGGACAGGGGAACACTGAAGCTTTCTTT
>TRBV18|TRBD1|.|TRBJ1-1
CASSPQTGRHTEAFF
TGTGCCAGCTCACCCCAGACAGGGAGGCACACTGAAGCTTTCTTT
>TRBV4-2|TRBD1|.|TRBJ2-7
CASSRLRGQGLGEQYF
TGTGCCAGCAGCCGTCTGAGGGGACAGGGACTGGGGGAGCAGTACTTC
>TRBV6-5|.|.|TRBJ2-7
CASSYAGNSYEQYF
TGTGCCAGCAGCTACGCCGGTAACTCCTACGAGCAGTACTTC
>TRBV7-9|TRBD2|.|TRBJ2-1
CASSGPGTSGSNEQFF
TGTGCCAGCAGCGGACCCGGGACTAGCGGGAGCAATGAGCAGTTCTTC
>TRBV28|.|.|TRBJ2-7
CASSLALGEEQYF
TGTGCCAGCAGCCTAGCGCTTGGGGAAGAGCAGTACTTC
>TRBV1|.|.|TRBJ2-1
CTSSSSASSYNEQFF
TGCACCAGCAGCTCAAGCGCGAGCTCCTACAATGAGCAGTTCTTC
>TRBV25-1|TRBD1|.|TRBJ2-7
CASRAPGTGVYEQYF
TGTGCCAGCAGGGCCCCCGGGACAGGGGTTTACGAGCAGTACTTC
>TRBV2|.|.|TRBJ1-1
CASSDSRDDGDTEAFF
TGTGCCAGCAGTGATTCGAGGGATGATGGTGACACTGAAGCTTTCTTT
>TRBV6-5|.|.|TRBJ2-2
CASSWGVSNTGELFF
TGTGCCAGCAGTTGGGGGGTGTCGAACACCGGGGAGCTGTTTTTT
>TRBV19|.|.|TRBJ1-2
CASSIPRVAISF
TGTGCCAGTAGTATACCTCGGGTAGCGATTTCCTTC
>TRBV19|.|.|TRBJ1-2
CASSIGLQVDGYTF
TGTGCCAGTAGTATAGGTTTACAGGTGGATGGCTACACCTTC
>TRBV5-1|.|.|TRBJ1-2
CASSPGGGQLVDGYTF
TGCGCCAGCAGCCCTGGGGGGGGGCAGTTAGTAGATGGCTACACCTTC
>TRBV29-1|.|.|TRBJ2-5
CSVGEGGETQYF
TGCAGCGTTGGTGAAGGGGGAGAGACCCAGTACTTC
>TRBV4-1|TRBD2|.|TRBJ2-7
CASSQVRPSGRFYEQYF
TGCGCCAGCAGCCAAGTGCGTCCGAGCGGGAGGTTCTACGAGCAGTACTTC
>TRBV5-6|.|.|TRBJ2-2
CASSLFSGTANTGELFF
TGTGCCAGCAGCTTGTTTTCGGGGACTGCGAACACCGGGGAGCTGTTTTTT
>TRBV7-9|.|.|TRBJ1-1
CASSPPWAYTEAFF
TGTGCCAGCAGCCCCCCTTGGGCATACACTGAAGCTTTCTTT
>TRBV5-1|.|.|TRBJ2-3
CASSLRVKDTQYF
TGCGCCAGCAGCTTGCGGGTGAAAGATACGCAGTATTTT
>TRBV2|.|.|TRBJ2-1
CATDRGLINNEQFF
TGTGCCACAGACCGGGGTTTGATTAACAATGAGCAGTTCTTC
>TRBV11-2|.|.|TRBJ2-2
CASSLGAGYGELFF
TGTGCCAGCAGCTTAGGGGCAGGGTACGGGGAGCTGTTTTTT
>TRBV6-1|.|.|TRBJ1-5
CASSEGGWQPQHF
TGTGCCAGCAGTGAAGGAGGGTGGCAGCCCCAGCATTTT
>TRBV27|TRBD1|.|TRBJ2-5
CASSPDRGAGETQYF
TGTGCCAGCAGTCCGGACAGGGGCGCAGGGGAGACCCAGTACTTC
>TRBV4-2|TRBD1|once|TRBJ1-3
CASSHKQGAGGNTIYF
TGTGCCAGCAGCCACAAACAGGGGGCAGGTGGAAACACCATATATTTT
>TRBV28|TRBD1|.|TRBJ2-7
CASSFLDRGGYEQYF
TGTGCCAGCAGTTTTCTCGACAGGGGTGGTTACGAGCAGTACTTC
>TRBV19|TRBD1|.|TRBJ1-2
CASRPGQESYTF
TGTGCCAGTAGACCGGGACAGGAAAGCTACACCTTC
>TRBV6-1|.|.|TRBJ1-2
CASVSLGANYGYTF
TGTGCCAGCGTCTCACTCGGGGCTAACTATGGCTACACCTTC
>TRBV7-9|.|.|TRBJ1-5
CASSTAGGGGNQPQHF
TGTGCCAGCAGTACAGCGGGAGGAGGTGGCAATCAGCCCCAGCATTTT
>TRBV5-6|TRBD2|.|TRBJ2-7
CASSGTSEIVKQYF
TGTGCCAGCAGCGGGACTAGTGAAATTGTCAAGCAGTACTTC
>TRBV5-5|TRBD1|.|TRBJ2-3
CASSLGNTGGTDTQYF
TGTGCCAGCAGCTTGGGAAACACAGGGGGCACAGATACGCAGTATTTT
>TRBV6-1|.|.|TRBJ2-5
CASSVGGHETQYF
TGTGCCAGCAGTGTGGGGGGGCACGAGACCCAGTACTTC
>TRBV9|.|.|TRBJ2-5
CASSLTDYQETQYF
TGTGCCAGCAGCTTAACCGACTACCAAGAGACCCAGTACTTC
>TRBV5-1|.|once|TRBJ2-5
CASKSGVARQETQYF
TGCGCCAGCAAAAGTGGAGTAGCTCGGCAAGAGACCCAGTACTTC
>TRBV7-9|TRBD2|.|TRBJ2-5
CASSPGGGYQETQYF
TGTGCCAGCAGCCCGGGGGGGGGCTACCAAGAGACCCAGTACTTC
>TRBV27|TRBD1|.|TRBJ2-7
CASRFTGGEQYF
TGTGCCAGCAGGTTCACAGGGGGCGAGCAGTACTTC
>TRBV6-6|.|.|TRBJ2-7
CASSKSQGSYEQYF
TGTGCCAGCAGTAAATCTCAGGGTAGCTACGAGCAGTACTTC
>TRBV5-8|.|.|TRBJ2-2
CASSLVRGTLRNTGELFF
TGTGCCAGCAGCTTGGTCCGCGGCACCCTGAGGAACACCGGGGAGCTGTTTTTT
>TRBV6-5|TRBD1|.|TRBJ1-2
CASSFGQGVYGYTF
TGTGCCAGCAGTTTCGGACAGGGTGTCTATGGCTACACCTTC
>TRBV5-1|TRBD1|.|TRBJ2-3
CASSLEARTGGTDTQYF
TGCGCCAGCAGCTTGGAAGCTAGGACAGGGGGGACAGATACGCAGTATTTT
>TRBV5-4|TRBD1|.|TRBJ2-7
CASSPGIGTGVSYEQYF
TGTGCCAGCAGCCCTGGGATCGGGACAGGGGTTAGCTACGAGCAGTACTTC
>TRBV29-1|TRBD2|.|TRBJ2-3
CSVGGSLAGAADTQYF
TGCAGCGTTGGAGGGTCGTTAGCGGGAGCGGCAGATACGCAGTATTTT
>TRBV19|TRBD1|.|TRBJ1-1
CASSIVIRRGTGNTEAFF
TGTGCCAGTAGTATAGTTATAAGAAGGGGGACAGGGAACACTGAAGCTTTCTTT
>TRBV6-1|.|.|TRBJ1-1
CASTMNTEAFF
TGTGCCAGCACTATGAACACTGAAGCTTTCTTT
>TRBV4-1|TRBD1|once|TRBJ2-7
CASSHDRGSYEQYF
TGCGCCAGCAGCCACGACAGGGGTTCCTACGAGCAGTACTTC
>TRBV5-1|TRBD1|once|TRBJ2-5
CASSFIGGYQETQYF
TGCGCCAGCAGCTTCATAGGGGGCTATCAAGAGACCCAGTACTTC
>TRBV13|.|.|TRBJ2-2
CASSLLQGAYTGELFF
TGTGCCAGCAGCTTACTACAGGGAGCGTACACCGGGGAGCTGTTTTTT
>TRBV4-1|TRBD2|once|TRBJ2-2
CASSAHPLAGGRDGELFF
TGCGCCAGCAGCGCGCACCCCCTAGCGGGGGGGCGTGACGGGGAGCTGTTTTTT
>TRBV4-1|TRBD1|.|TRBJ1-1
CASSQGGPLTGVGTEAFF
TGCGCCAGCAGCCAAGGGGGACCACTGACAGGGGTTGGGACTGAAGCTTTCTTT
>TRBV11-2|.|.|TRBJ2-7
CASNSPLLEQYF
TGTGCCAGCAACAGCCCGCTCCTCGAGCAGTACTTC